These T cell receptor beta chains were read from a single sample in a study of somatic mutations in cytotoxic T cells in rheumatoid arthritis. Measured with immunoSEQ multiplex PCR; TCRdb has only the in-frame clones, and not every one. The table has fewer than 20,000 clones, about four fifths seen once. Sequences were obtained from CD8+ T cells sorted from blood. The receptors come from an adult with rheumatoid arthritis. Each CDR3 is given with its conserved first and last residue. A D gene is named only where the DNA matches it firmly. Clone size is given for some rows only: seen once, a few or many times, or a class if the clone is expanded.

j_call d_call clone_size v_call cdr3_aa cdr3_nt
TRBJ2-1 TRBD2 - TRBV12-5 CASGLTAGDFRLEQFF TGTGCTAGTGGTTTGACGGCGGGAGATTTCCGGCTTGAGCAGTTCTTC
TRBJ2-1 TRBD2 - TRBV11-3 CASRQRESNYNEQFF TGTGCCAGCAGGCAGCGGGAGTCGAATTACAATGAGCAGTTCTTC
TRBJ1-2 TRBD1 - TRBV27 CASSPGTGGWGYTF TGTGCCAGCAGTCCTGGGACAGGGGGCTGGGGCTACACCTTC
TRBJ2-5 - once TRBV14 CASSLLGTQYF TGTGCCAGCAGCCTACTTGGGACCCAGTACTTC
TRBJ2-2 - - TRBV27 CAIQIIPTGELFF TGTGCCATCCAGATTATTCCCACCGGGGAGCTGTTTTTT
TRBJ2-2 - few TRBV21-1 CASSNRRQGTNTGELFF TGTGCCAGCAGCAATAGGCGACAGGGTACGAACACCGGGGAGCTGTTTTTT
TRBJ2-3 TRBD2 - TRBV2 CASSDYGGGAADTQYF TGTGCCAGCAGTGATTATGGCGGGGGGGCCGCAGATACGCAGTATTTT
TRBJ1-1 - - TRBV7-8 CASSPGPNTEAFF TGTGCCAGCAGCCCCGGGCCGAACACTGAAGCTTTCTTT
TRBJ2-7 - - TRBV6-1 CASSESRNPLYEQYF TGTGCCAGCAGTGAATCCCGGAACCCTTTGTACGAGCAGTACTTC
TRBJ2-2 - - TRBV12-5 CASGLVGYMNTGELFF TGTGCTAGTGGTTTGGTAGGGTATATGAACACCGGGGAGCTGTTTTTT
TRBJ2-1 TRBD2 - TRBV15 CATSERTSGINEQFF TGTGCCACCAGCGAACGGACTAGCGGGATAAATGAGCAGTTCTTC
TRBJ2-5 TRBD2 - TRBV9 CASSISGSQETQYF TGTGCCAGCAGCATTAGCGGGAGCCAAGAGACCCAGTACTTC
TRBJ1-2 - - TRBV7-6 CASSLGGQGYGYTF TGTGCCAGCAGCCTCGGGGGGCAGGGATATGGCTACACCTTC
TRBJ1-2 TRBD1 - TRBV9 CASSGPMTGGAYGYTF TGTGCCAGCAGCGGGCCAATGACAGGGGGCGCGTATGGCTACACCTTC
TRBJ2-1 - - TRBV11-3 CASSLAPSGRQFF TGTGCCAGCAGCTTAGCTCCCTCGGGAAGGCAGTTCTTC
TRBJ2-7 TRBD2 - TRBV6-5 CASNYTSGGYEQYF TGTGCCAGCAATTACACTAGCGGGGGCTACGAGCAGTACTTC
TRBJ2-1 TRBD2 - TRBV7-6 CASSPGGVYNEQFF TGTGCCAGCAGCCCCGGGGGGGTCTACAATGAGCAGTTCTTC
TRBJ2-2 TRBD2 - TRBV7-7 CASSLAKSETSGSVDTGELFF TGTGCCAGCAGCTTAGCGAAATCGGAGACTAGCGGGAGTGTAGACACCGGGGAGCTGTTTTTT
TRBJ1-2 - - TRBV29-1 CSVRAGTNYGYTF TGCAGCGTTCGGGCAGGGACAAACTATGGCTACACCTTC
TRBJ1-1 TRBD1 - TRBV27 CASSQGGGVNTEAFF TGTGCCAGCTCCCAGGGGGGGGGCGTGAACACTGAAGCTTTCTTT
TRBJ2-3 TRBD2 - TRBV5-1 CASSPGTSLEGDTQYF TGCGCCAGCAGCCCCGGGACTAGCCTCGAGGGGGATACGCAGTATTTT
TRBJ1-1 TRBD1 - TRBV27 CASSPAGTGNTEAFF TGTGCCAGCAGTCCCGCCGGGACAGGGAACACTGAAGCTTTCTTT
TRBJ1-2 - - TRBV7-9 CASSLVLGTPTNYGYTF TGTGCCAGCAGCTTAGTTCTCGGGACTCCTACTAACTATGGCTACACCTTC
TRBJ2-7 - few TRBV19 CASSIYVTYEQYF TGTGCCAGTAGTATCTACGTTACCTACGAGCAGTACTTC
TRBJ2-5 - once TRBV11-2 CASSLVPGETQYF TGTGCCAGCAGCCTTGTCCCTGGGGAGACCCAGTACTTC
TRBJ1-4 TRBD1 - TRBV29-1 CSVEARGTDYGKLFF TGCAGCGTTGAAGCCAGGGGGACAGATTATGGAAAACTGTTTTTT
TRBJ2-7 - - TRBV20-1 CSARGGYEQYF TGCAGTGCTAGGGGTGGTTACGAGCAGTACTTC
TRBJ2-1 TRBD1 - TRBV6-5 CASRSGTGRNNEQFF TGTGCCAGCAGATCCGGGACAGGGAGGAACAATGAGCAGTTCTTC
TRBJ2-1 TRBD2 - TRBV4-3 CASSQDVYRGDNEQFF TGCGCCAGCAGCCAAGATGTTTATCGGGGGGACAATGAGCAGTTCTTC
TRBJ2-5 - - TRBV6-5 CASSVSGGKETQYF TGTGCCAGCAGTGTTTCGGGGGGCAAAGAGACCCAGTACTTC
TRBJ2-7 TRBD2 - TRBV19 CASSPPLGLAGAYEQYF TGTGCCAGTAGTCCCCCCCTCGGACTAGCGGGAGCCTACGAGCAGTACTTC
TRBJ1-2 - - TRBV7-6 CASSLKDLWENRVRYGYTF TGTGCCAGCAGCTTAAAGGATTTGTGGGAAAATAGGGTCCGGTATGGCTACACCTTC